The present TCR beta chain was sequenced within a study of CXCR3-negative and CXCR3-positive naive CD8 T cells. The study made its TRB cDNA libraries by 5' RACE, adding UMI labels. TCRdb reprocessed the 5' RACE reads, with one entry per CDR3 protein and no DNA. The repertoire table contains about 56,000 distinct CDR3 sequences. Study-wide results and caveats: CXCR3-positive naive cells carried more hydrophobic TRB CDR3s than CXCR3-negative naive cells did.

With regard to this clonotype: Its antigen is not known.

This CDR3 comprises 17 residues. The V gene's germline CDR1 is SEHNR and CDR2 FQNEAQ (reference sequence). The origin of this receptor is a human donor in good health. Some clones in this sample may be carry-over from other donors' samples. This chain uses TRBV7-9 with TRBJ2-1; the TCRdb D gene call, TRBD2, has no DNA to confirm it. Sequenced: naive CXCR3+ CD8+ T cells from blood. Described subset: CD45RO-CCR7+CD27+CD95- naive CD8+ T cells expressing CXCR3 (TNR3+). The CDR3: CASSSTETSRAYNEQFF.